These T cell receptor beta chains were read from a single sample in a study of blood T cell repertoires in COVID-19. Libraries were prepared by immunoSEQ multiplex PCR; TCRdb keeps only in-frame clonotypes and omits some of them. The sample has about 210,000 clones; almost 85% are singletons. The material sequenced was peripheral blood. These receptors were collected from a woman in her thirties or forties with acute or convalescent COVID-19. CDR3s include the opening cysteine and the closing phenylalanine or tryptophan. The order of the fields is D gene, clone size, J gene, V gene, CDR3 DNA, CDR3 protein. A D gene is named only where the DNA matches it firmly. Clone sizes are given selectively: once, few, many, or a class where the clone is expanded.

d_gene: NA
abundance: NA
j_gene: TRBJ2-3
v_gene: TRBV5-5
CDR3nt: TGTGCCAGCAGCCCTCTCGGGGGAGTGGGCACAGATACGCAGTATTTT
CDR3aa: CASSPLGGVGTDTQYF

d_gene: NA
abundance: NA
j_gene: TRBJ2-7
v_gene: TRBV10-3
CDR3nt: TGTGCCATCAGTGGAGAGGTTGGAGGGGTGAACGAGCAGTACTTC
CDR3aa: CAISGEVGGVNEQYF

d_gene: TRBD1
abundance: NA
j_gene: TRBJ1-4
v_gene: TRBV5-1
CDR3nt: TGCGCCAGCAGCTCTGGGACAGGGGGTTCCGAAAAACTGTTTTTT
CDR3aa: CASSSGTGGSEKLFF

d_gene: NA
abundance: NA
j_gene: TRBJ1-4
v_gene: TRBV30
CDR3nt: TGTGCCTGGAGTGTACAGGGAAATGAAAAACTGTTTTTT
CDR3aa: CAWSVQGNEKLFF

d_gene: TRBD1
abundance: NA
j_gene: TRBJ1-2
v_gene: TRBV6-1
CDR3nt: TGTGCCAGCAGTTTACCAGGGGGCTATGGCTACACCTTC
CDR3aa: CASSLPGGYGYTF

d_gene: NA
abundance: NA
j_gene: TRBJ2-1
v_gene: TRBV6-2/TRBV6-3
CDR3nt: TGTGCCAGCAGTTACTCCGGGGGGCGGAGGAATGAGCAGTTCTTC
CDR3aa: CASSYSGGRRNEQFF

d_gene: NA
abundance: NA
j_gene: TRBJ1-6
v_gene: TRBV18
CDR3nt: TGTGCCAGCTCCAACGACCTCAAAGGGGATAATTCACCCCTCCACTTT
CDR3aa: CASSNDLKGDNSPLHF

d_gene: TRBD1
abundance: once
j_gene: TRBJ1-1
v_gene: TRBV18
CDR3nt: TGTGCCAGCTCCCGACAGGGGGAGAACACTGAAGCTTTCTTT
CDR3aa: CASSRQGENTEAFF

d_gene: NA
abundance: once
j_gene: TRBJ1-4
v_gene: TRBV15
CDR3nt: TGTGCCACCAGCACCAGGGGTAGAGAAAAACTGTTTTTT
CDR3aa: CATSTRGREKLFF

d_gene: NA
abundance: NA
j_gene: TRBJ1-1
v_gene: TRBV5-1
CDR3nt: TGCGCCAGCAGCAGAGGGAACACTGAAGCTTTCTTT
CDR3aa: CASSRGNTEAFF

d_gene: TRBD1
abundance: NA
j_gene: TRBJ2-2
v_gene: TRBV14
CDR3nt: TGTGCCAGCAGCCGACAGGGGCGGGGGAACACCGGGGAGCTGTTTTTT
CDR3aa: CASSRQGRGNTGELFF

d_gene: TRBD1
abundance: NA
j_gene: TRBJ1-6
v_gene: TRBV2
CDR3nt: TGTGCCAGCAGGGACAGGGGCCCCCTCCACTTT
CDR3aa: CASRDRGPLHF

d_gene: NA
abundance: NA
j_gene: TRBJ1-2
v_gene: TRBV3-1/TRBV3-2
CDR3nt: TGTGCCAGCAGCCCCCTATCTAACTATGGCTACACCTTC
CDR3aa: CASSPLSNYGYTF

d_gene: NA
abundance: NA
j_gene: TRBJ1-2
v_gene: TRBV9
CDR3nt: TGTGCCAGCAGCCCGACACCCGGTCCGAACTATGGCTACACCTTC
CDR3aa: CASSPTPGPNYGYTF

d_gene: NA
abundance: NA
j_gene: TRBJ2-7
v_gene: TRBV5-6
CDR3nt: TGTGCCAGCAGCTTGGCGGGCAGGGGAGAAGAGCAGTACTTC
CDR3aa: CASSLAGRGEEQYF

d_gene: TRBD2
abundance: NA
j_gene: TRBJ2-3
v_gene: TRBV10-3
CDR3nt: TGTGCCACCACACTAGCGGGAGGGCCCACAGATACGCAGTATTTT
CDR3aa: CATTLAGGPTDTQYF

d_gene: TRBD2
abundance: NA
j_gene: TRBJ2-2
v_gene: TRBV7-6
CDR3nt: TGTGCCAGCAAAACTAGCGGGGCTAACACCGGGGAGCTGTTTTTT
CDR3aa: CASKTSGANTGELFF

d_gene: NA
abundance: NA
j_gene: TRBJ1-5
v_gene: TRBV24-1
CDR3nt: TGTGCCACCAGTGATCCCGGACAGCCGTGGAATCAGCCCCAGCATTTT
CDR3aa: CATSDPGQPWNQPQHF

d_gene: NA
abundance: NA
j_gene: TRBJ2-1
v_gene: TRBV3-1/TRBV3-2
CDR3nt: TGTGCCAGCAGCCAGTCCGGGGCGGGGTACAATGAGCAGTTCTTC
CDR3aa: CASSQSGAGYNEQFF

d_gene: TRBD1
abundance: few
j_gene: TRBJ1-2
v_gene: TRBV27
CDR3nt: TGTGCCAGTACCCGGACAGGGGCCCAATCTAACTATGGCTACACCTTC
CDR3aa: CASTRTGAQSNYGYTF

d_gene: TRBD1
abundance: once
j_gene: TRBJ2-7
v_gene: TRBV25-1
CDR3nt: TGTGCCAGCAGTGAATCGGACAGGGCCCGAGGGTACGAGCAGTACTTC
CDR3aa: CASSESDRARGYEQYF

d_gene: TRBD1
abundance: NA
j_gene: TRBJ1-2
v_gene: TRBV25-1
CDR3nt: TGTGCCAGCAGTGAATTGCAGGGGGAGGACTATGGCTACACCTTC
CDR3aa: CASSELQGEDYGYTF

d_gene: TRBD1
abundance: NA
j_gene: TRBJ2-7
v_gene: TRBV30
CDR3nt: TGTGCCTGGCAAAGGGGGACAGACCTTTACGAGCAGTACTTC
CDR3aa: CAWQRGTDLYEQYF

d_gene: NA
abundance: NA
j_gene: TRBJ1-5
v_gene: TRBV5-6
CDR3nt: TGTGCCAGCAGCCCCTTCGGCAATCAGCCCCAGCATTTT
CDR3aa: CASSPFGNQPQHF

d_gene: TRBD1
abundance: NA
j_gene: TRBJ2-3
v_gene: TRBV5-1
CDR3nt: TGCGCCAGCAGTCAGGACAGGGGTCACACAGATACGCAGTATTTT
CDR3aa: CASSQDRGHTDTQYF

d_gene: TRBD1
abundance: few
j_gene: TRBJ1-1
v_gene: TRBV3-1/TRBV3-2
CDR3nt: TGTGCCAGCAGCCCGACAGGGCGGGCTGAAGCTTTCTTT
CDR3aa: CASSPTGRAEAFF

d_gene: NA
abundance: NA
j_gene: TRBJ1-1
v_gene: TRBV3-1/TRBV3-2
CDR3nt: TGTGCCAGCAGCCATCCGGGACAACCGAACACTGAAGCTTTCTTT
CDR3aa: CASSHPGQPNTEAFF

d_gene: TRBD1
abundance: few
j_gene: TRBJ2-7
v_gene: TRBV18
CDR3nt: TGTGCCAGCTCACCCCCGGAACAGGGGGGTTACGAGCAGTACTTC
CDR3aa: CASSPPEQGGYEQYF

d_gene: TRBD2
abundance: once
j_gene: TRBJ2-1
v_gene: TRBV15
CDR3nt: TGTGCCACCAGCAGAACCGGACTAGCGGGGGCCTACAATGAGCAGTTCTTC
CDR3aa: CATSRTGLAGAYNEQFF

d_gene: TRBD1
abundance: NA
j_gene: TRBJ2-7
v_gene: TRBV12-3/TRBV12-4
CDR3nt: TGTGCCAGCAACTACCGACAGGGACACGAGCAGTACTTC
CDR3aa: CASNYRQGHEQYF

d_gene: NA
abundance: NA
j_gene: TRBJ2-2
v_gene: TRBV18
CDR3nt: TGTGCCAGCTCCTCATCGGGGGCGAACACCGGGGAGCTGTTTTTT
CDR3aa: CASSSSGANTGELFF

d_gene: NA
abundance: NA
j_gene: TRBJ2-7
v_gene: TRBV10-2
CDR3nt: TGCGCCAGCAGTGATACTTACGAGCAGTACTTC
CDR3aa: CASSDTYEQYF

d_gene: NA
abundance: NA
j_gene: TRBJ1-6
v_gene: TRBV13
CDR3nt: TGTGCCAGCAGCTACCGCCAGGGGCAATCACCCCTCCACTTT
CDR3aa: CASSYRQGQSPLHF

d_gene: NA
abundance: NA
j_gene: TRBJ2-1
v_gene: TRBV19
CDR3nt: TGTGCCAGTAGTATCGGGGGGCGCGTCAATGAGCAGTTCTTC
CDR3aa: CASSIGGRVNEQFF

d_gene: TRBD1
abundance: NA
j_gene: TRBJ2-6
v_gene: TRBV7-3
CDR3nt: TGTGCCAGCAGCTGGCAGGGGGCGAATGGGGCCAACGTCCTGACTTTC
CDR3aa: CASSWQGANGANVLTF

d_gene: NA
abundance: once
j_gene: TRBJ1-5
v_gene: TRBV19
CDR3nt: TGTGCCAGTAGTATCTACGGACCCGGGGACAATCAGCCCCAGCATTTT
CDR3aa: CASSIYGPGDNQPQHF

d_gene: TRBD2
abundance: NA
j_gene: TRBJ2-1
v_gene: TRBV18
CDR3nt: TGTGCCAGCTCACAACGGACTAGCGGGGGGGCAAGGTCCTACAATGAGCAGTTCTTC
CDR3aa: CASSQRTSGGARSYNEQFF

d_gene: NA
abundance: NA
j_gene: TRBJ2-2
v_gene: TRBV9
CDR3nt: TGTGCCAGCAGCGTAGCACAGAACACCGGGGAGCTGTTTTTT
CDR3aa: CASSVAQNTGELFF

d_gene: NA
abundance: NA
j_gene: TRBJ2-7
v_gene: TRBV7-2
CDR3nt: TGTGCCAGCAGCCTAACCACCTACGAGCAGTACTTC
CDR3aa: CASSLTTYEQYF

d_gene: NA
abundance: NA
j_gene: TRBJ2-3
v_gene: TRBV7-3
CDR3nt: TGTGCCAGCAGCCGTTATGGGGGGGGCGCCCCTAGCACAGATACGCAGTATTTT
CDR3aa: CASSRYGGGAPSTDTQYF

d_gene: TRBD2
abundance: NA
j_gene: TRBJ2-3
v_gene: TRBV7-6
CDR3nt: TGTGCCAGCAGCTCCCCTATTAGGACTAGCGGGGACACAGATACGCAGTATTTT
CDR3aa: CASSSPIRTSGDTDTQYF

d_gene: NA
abundance: NA
j_gene: TRBJ1-4
v_gene: TRBV5-1
CDR3nt: TGCGCCAGCAGCTTACAGGGTTCCAAGGAAAAACTGTTTTTT
CDR3aa: CASSLQGSKEKLFF

d_gene: NA
abundance: NA
j_gene: TRBJ2-5
v_gene: TRBV3-1/TRBV3-2
CDR3nt: TGTGCCAGCAGCCAAGGCACAGGGATAAAGACCCAGTACTTC
CDR3aa: CASSQGTGIKTQYF

d_gene: NA
abundance: NA
j_gene: TRBJ1-2
v_gene: TRBV19
CDR3nt: TGTGCCAGTAGTATTCGGGGTTCTGATGGCTACACCTTC
CDR3aa: CASSIRGSDGYTF

d_gene: NA
abundance: NA
j_gene: TRBJ2-2
v_gene: TRBV6-2/TRBV6-3
CDR3nt: TGTGCCAGCAGTTACGGGGGCAGGGGGAACACCGGGGAGCTGTTTTTT
CDR3aa: CASSYGGRGNTGELFF

d_gene: NA
abundance: NA
j_gene: TRBJ2-2
v_gene: TRBV18
CDR3nt: TGTGCCAGCTCACCATTAGGAGGGACGTCCACCGGGGAGCTGTTTTTT
CDR3aa: CASSPLGGTSTGELFF

d_gene: NA
abundance: NA
j_gene: TRBJ2-3
v_gene: TRBV21-1
CDR3nt: TGTGCCAGCAGCAAATTACTCAACTGCCGGGACACAGACACAGATACGCAGTATTTT
CDR3aa: CASSKLLNCRDTDTDTQYF

d_gene: NA
abundance: few
j_gene: TRBJ2-5
v_gene: TRBV7-9
CDR3nt: TGTGCCAGCAGCGGAGGGGGCGAGACCCAGTACTTC
CDR3aa: CASSGGGETQYF

d_gene: NA
abundance: NA
j_gene: TRBJ1-3
v_gene: TRBV21-1
CDR3nt: TGTGCCAGCAGCCCGGACAGGGCGGCTCCGGACTCTGGAAACACCATATATTTT
CDR3aa: CASSPDRAAPDSGNTIYF

d_gene: NA
abundance: NA
j_gene: TRBJ1-1
v_gene: TRBV5-1
CDR3nt: TGCGCCAGCAGCCGTAGGACGTTCGACGGGGACACTGAAGCTTTCTTT
CDR3aa: CASSRRTFDGDTEAFF

d_gene: TRBD2
abundance: NA
j_gene: TRBJ2-4
v_gene: TRBV7-9
CDR3nt: TGTGCCAGCAGCTTAGCCTCTAGCGGCCCCCTAGCCAAAAACATTCAGTACTTC
CDR3aa: CASSLASSGPLAKNIQYF

d_gene: NA
abundance: NA
j_gene: TRBJ1-4
v_gene: TRBV18
CDR3nt: TGTGCCAGCTCATTCGAACGCCCCGAACGGGAAAAACTGTTTTTT
CDR3aa: CASSFERPEREKLFF

d_gene: NA
abundance: NA
j_gene: TRBJ1-2
v_gene: TRBV11-1
CDR3nt: TGTGCCAGCAGGGAACAGGATAACTATGGCTACACCTTC
CDR3aa: CASREQDNYGYTF

d_gene: TRBD1
abundance: NA
j_gene: TRBJ1-1
v_gene: TRBV5-1
CDR3nt: TGCGCCAGCAGGACAAACTCCGGGACAGCGAACACTGAAGCTTTCTTT
CDR3aa: CASRTNSGTANTEAFF

d_gene: TRBD1
abundance: NA
j_gene: TRBJ1-1
v_gene: TRBV29-1
CDR3nt: TGCAGCGTTGATAGACAGGGGACTGAAGCTTTCTTT
CDR3aa: CSVDRQGTEAFF

d_gene: TRBD1
abundance: NA
j_gene: TRBJ1-4
v_gene: TRBV5-5
CDR3nt: TGTGCCAGCAGCGGGACAGGGATGCGAGGCGAAAAACTGTTTTTT
CDR3aa: CASSGTGMRGEKLFF

d_gene: NA
abundance: NA
j_gene: TRBJ1-2
v_gene: TRBV7-2
CDR3nt: TGTGCCAGCAGCTTCCGAACAGGACTAAGCTATGGCTACACCTTC
CDR3aa: CASSFRTGLSYGYTF

d_gene: TRBD1
abundance: NA
j_gene: TRBJ1-2
v_gene: TRBV6-5
CDR3nt: TGTGCCAGCAGTTACCGCGTAGACAGGGACTATGGCTACACCTTC
CDR3aa: CASSYRVDRDYGYTF

d_gene: NA
abundance: NA
j_gene: TRBJ2-7
v_gene: TRBV7-8
CDR3nt: TGTGCCAGCAGCTTAGACCCGGGACTGCGAAGATACGAGCAGTACTTC
CDR3aa: CASSLDPGLRRYEQYF

d_gene: NA
abundance: few
j_gene: TRBJ2-3
v_gene: TRBV3-1/TRBV3-2
CDR3nt: TGTGCCAGCAGACCTAGAGCATCCACAGATACGCAGTATTTT
CDR3aa: CASRPRASTDTQYF